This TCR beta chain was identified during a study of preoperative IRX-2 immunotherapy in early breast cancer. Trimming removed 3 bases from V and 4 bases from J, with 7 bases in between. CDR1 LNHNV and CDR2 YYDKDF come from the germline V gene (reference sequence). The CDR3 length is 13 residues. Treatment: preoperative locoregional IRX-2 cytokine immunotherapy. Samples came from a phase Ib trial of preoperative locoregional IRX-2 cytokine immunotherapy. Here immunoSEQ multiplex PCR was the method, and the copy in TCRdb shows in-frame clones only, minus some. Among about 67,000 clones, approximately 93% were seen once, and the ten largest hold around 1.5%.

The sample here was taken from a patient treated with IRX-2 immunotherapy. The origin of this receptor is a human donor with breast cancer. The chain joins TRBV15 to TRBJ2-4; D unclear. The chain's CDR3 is CATSSTRKNIQYF. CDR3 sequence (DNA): TGTGCCACCAGCAGCACCCGGAAAAACATTCAGTACTTC.